Given below is one T cell receptor (beta chain) in context. The protocol was immunoSEQ multiplex PCR, while the TCRdb copy is restricted to in-frame clones and leaves out a portion. Among about 94,000 clones listed, approximately 95% were seen once. These data are taken from a study of OX40 agonist ivuxolimab in advanced cancers. Study context: At doses from 0.01 to 10 mg/kg, patients were given intravenous ivuxolimab every 2 weeks. Those treated in dose escalation had hepatocellular carcinoma, melanoma, renal cell cancer or head and neck cancer.

The ends were cut back, 8 bases at V and 5 bases at J, with 30 bases in the middle. CDR3 length equals 19 residues. Per germline, CDR1 SEHNR and CDR2 FQNEAQ (reference sequence). The chain uses TRBV7-9 and TRBJ1-4; D is undetermined. The receptor comes from an adult with an advanced solid tumor such as melanoma, head and neck, liver or kidney cancer. Sequenced material: CD4+ or CD8+ T cells sorted from blood, taken in a trial of the OX40 agonist ivuxolimab. In DNA form, the CDR3 reads TGTGCCAGCCGACCCGAGGCGTTGAGGGCGTTTTCCGAAAATGAAAAACTGTTTTTT. As protein: CASRPEALRAFSENEKLFF.